What follows is one TCR beta chain and its context. Its target is unknown. This table comes from immunoSEQ multiplex PCR, and its TCRdb copy is limited to in-frame clones, with some not included. The sample shows 20,000 to 25,000 clones, approximately 87% of them seen only once. This sample is drawn from a study of T cells in localized non-small cell lung cancer. Study observations and caveats: Paired adjacent lung recovered a median around 60 of the top 100 tumor clones. T cell clonality was highest in uninvolved adjacent lung, above tumor.

This TCR was sampled from a woman aged 40-69 years with stage I lung adenocarcinoma. This sample comprised peripheral blood, obtained before any cancer treatment.

CDR3 amino acids: CAISENPGPRGLYF. For the CDR3, the DNA is TGTGCCATCAGTGAGAACCCGGGCCCTAGGGGTTTGTACTTC. The J gene is TRBJ2-5, the V gene TRBV10-3, with a possible D match to TRBD1 (5 bases). Germline CDR1 and CDR2: ENHRY and SYGVKD. V was pared by 2 bases and J by 13 bases, with 20 bases between. CDR3 length equals 14 residues.